The 6 T cell receptor beta chains reported below all come from one sample, sequenced in a study of T cells in Graves' hyperthyroidism and ophthalmopathy (dated by TCRdb to the late 2010s). The library was built by means of multiplex PCR. TCRdb records Illumina HiSeq 2000 as the sequencer. TCR beta CDR3 regions were amplified from RNA transcripts. For the first round of RT-PCR on the TCR CDR3, the HTBI primer set was used together with the Qiagen OneStep RT-PCR kit. Clones were called with MiXCR by TCRdb after fastp trimmed the public reads at Q25, and only in-frame beta chains were retained. Rows are unified per CDR3 protein, each entry keeping the most common DNA and genes. In all, the sample holds hundreds of thousands of distinct CDR3 sequences, and 46% of those were seen once. Clones ranked in the top ten supply just under 8.5% of the sample. The sample consisted of peripheral blood or thyroid tissue (not recorded which). The receptors shown here come from a woman aged 18-29 years with Graves' hyperthyroidism. Donor details come from another sample of the same person, matched by shared clones.

V is TRBV12-3 or TRBV12-4 and J is TRBJ2-5; 7 nucleotides align to TRBD1. After removal of 5 bases from V and 0 bases from J, the junction contained 3 bases not matched to a gene. The CDR3 contains 14 residues. CDR3 bases: TGTGCCAGCAGTCCGGGACAGCACCAAGAGACCCAGTACTTC. Amino acids: CASSPGQHQETQYF.

This clonotype was seen at least ten times. The rearrangement links TRBV20-1 to TRBJ1-5, with D perhaps matching TRBD1 (6 bases). Germline loops: CDR1 DFQATT, CDR2 SNEGSKA (reference sequence). The CDR3 sequence is 13 residues long. V was clipped by 6 bases and J by 2 bases, with 11 bases between them. CDR3 sequence (DNA): TGCAGTGCCCGCCGACAGGGCAATCAGCCCCAGCATTTT. Translation: CSARRQGNQPQHF.

This clonotype occurred a few times. The rearrangement joins TRBV12-3 or TRBV12-4 to TRBJ2-5, with 7 bases aligning to TRBD1. After removal of 4 bases from V and 4 bases from J, the junction contained 9 bases not matched to a gene. The CDR3 length is 15 residues. This CDR3 reads CASSSGQEKGETQYF. The DNA of the CDR3 is TGTGCCAGCAGTTCCGGACAGGAGAAGGGAGAGACCCAGTACTTC.

The rearrangement links TRBV7-2 to TRBJ2-1; TRBD1 or TRBD2 may be the D gene (5 bases each). V dropped 3 bases and J dropped 2 bases, with 8 bases sitting between them. This CDR3 is 14 amino acids long. The germline V gene has CDR1 SGHTA and CDR2 FQGNSA. CDR3 in DNA: TGTGCCAGCAGCTTCCGGGACGCCTACAATGAGCAGTTCTTC. It specifies CASSFRDAYNEQFF.

This clonotype occurred a few times. This sequence joins TRBV7-9 and TRBJ1-1; the D is unclear. There are 13 residues in the CDR3. Trimming took off 6 bases at V and 3 bases at J, with 11 bases between the two ends. In germline, CDR1 is SEHNR, CDR2 FQNEAQ (reference sequence). For the CDR3, the DNA is TGTGCCAGCAGTTTTTATCAGGACACTGAAGCTTTCTTT. Residues: CASSFYQDTEAFF.

This clonotype has more than one count but fewer than ten. V gene TRBV2 combines with J gene TRBJ1-1, with D unresolved. This CDR3 has 11 amino acids. Per germline, CDR1 SNHLY and CDR2 FYNNEI. The ends were cut back, 11 bases at V and 4 bases at J, with 11 bases in the middle. CDR3 loop: CAGRTGTEAFF. Written as DNA, the CDR3 is TGTGCCGGCCGGACGGGCACTGAAGCTTTCTTT.